This record concerns one T cell receptor beta chain sequence. The entry originates in a study of blood T cell repertoires in COVID-19. Study details: The study drew acute and convalescent COVID-19 samples from the United States, Italy and Spain. PBMCs, B-cell-depleted T cells, or T cells provided the cDNA or gDNA that made up the material.

In the authors' workflow: Nucleated cell counts were estimated from reference gene primer amplification. Assay used: immunoSEQ multiplex PCR; TCRdb lists only in-frame clones, some missing. The V and J calls and clone size were taken over from that table, and D and trimming were inferred from the DNA. The repertoire holds about 190,000 clones, with around 79% as singletons. The CDR3 runs 13 residues. Germline V gene lookup returns CDR1 SGHRS and CDR2 YFSETQ. V gave up 0 bases and J gave up 5 bases, with 8 bases separating them. The chain employs TRBV5-1 and TRBJ1-1; D may be TRBD1 (5 bases). The clonotype originates from a woman between 50 and 59 years old with acute or convalescent COVID-19. The specimen sequenced was peripheral blood. CDR3 nucleotides: TGCGCCAGCAGCTTGGCGGCAGGGACTGAAGCTTTCTTT. Encoded protein: CASSLAAGTEAFF.